A selection of T cell receptor beta chains follows, all from one sample in a study of human T cells and chemical hapten exposure. One entry per CDR3 protein, called by TCRdb with MiXCR from the RACE reads. The sample yields 50,000 to 75,000 distinct CDR3 sequences, approximately 10% seen once. The sample was whole blood, taken in connection with sensitization to the hapten diphenylcyclopropenone (DPC). Receptor source: a woman in her thirties with alopecia areata. Some clones in this sample may be carry-over from other donors' samples. CDR3s include the opening cysteine and the closing phenylalanine or tryptophan. The D gene is left open where the match is weak. Expanded clones get a size class; other rows say once, few or many, or leave the size out.

>TRBV7-2|NA|many|TRBJ2-6
CASSGQYGANVLTF
TGTGCCAGCAGCGGCCAGTATGGGGCCAACGTCCTGACTTTC
>TRBV15|NA|NA|TRBJ2-7
CATSTTGPSGEQYF
TGTGCCACCAGCACTACCGGGCCCTCCGGCGAGCAGTACTTC
>TRBV7-9|NA|many|TRBJ1-6
CASSLEQYNSPLHF
TGTGCCAGCAGCTTAGAACAGTATAATTCACCCCTCCACTTT
>TRBV6-6|NA|many|TRBJ2-7
CASSYSNGGGEDEQYF
TGTGCCAGCAGTTACTCGAACGGCGGCGGTGAGGACGAGCAGTACTTC
>TRBV9|TRBD2|NA|TRBJ2-5
CASSIAGGLRETQYF
TGTGCCAGCAGTATAGCGGGAGGGCTACGAGAGACCCAGTACTTC
>TRBV18|TRBD1|once|TRBJ1-1
CASSPLGQGRNTEAFF
TGTGCCAGCTCACCACTTGGACAGGGACGGAACACTGAAGCTTTCTTT
>TRBV28|NA|many|TRBJ2-7
CASSPSSGVKSYEQYF
TGTGCCAGCAGTCCTAGCTCCGGGGTGAAGTCCTACGAGCAGTACTTC
>TRBV18|NA|few|TRBJ2-7
CASSPPSAGGSSYEQYF
TGTGCCAGCTCACCACCATCGGCAGGGGGGAGCTCCTACGAGCAGTACTTC
>TRBV5-1|NA|many|TRBJ1-2
CASSAQLNYGYTF
TGCGCCAGCAGCGCGCAGCTTAACTATGGCTACACCTTC
>TRBV18|NA|NA|TRBJ1-5
CASSPYEGGLTQHF
TGTGCCAGCTCACCTTATGAGGGGGGATTGACCCAGCATTTT
>TRBV29-1|NA|few|TRBJ2-1
CSVGSWEQFF
TGCAGCGTTGGCTCGTGGGAGCAGTTCTTC
>TRBV28|NA|many|TRBJ1-3
CASSFGNTIYF
TGTGCCAGCAGTTTTGGAAACACCATATATTTT
>TRBV5-4|TRBD1|many|TRBJ2-7
CASSLRDRVKEQYF
TGTGCCAGCAGCTTGAGGGACAGGGTGAAGGAGCAGTACTTC
>TRBV5-1|TRBD1|NA|TRBJ2-3
CASTSPGQGTDTQYF
TGCGCCAGCACCTCCCCCGGACAGGGCACAGATACGCAGTATTTT
>TRBV4-1|TRBD2|NA|TRBJ2-3
CASRLAESTDTQYF
TGCGCCAGCCGCCTAGCGGAAAGCACAGATACGCAGTATTTT
>TRBV18|NA|few|TRBJ1-5
CASSPNSDQPQHF
TGTGCCAGCTCACCTAATTCCGATCAGCCCCAGCATTTT
>TRBV20-1|NA|many|TRBJ1-4
CSTSGQANEKLFF
TGCAGTACTAGCGGGCAGGCTAATGAAAAACTGTTTTTT
>TRBV20-1|NA|many|TRBJ2-1
CSARHSSYNEQFF
TGCAGTGCTAGGCATAGCTCCTACAATGAGCAGTTCTTC
>TRBV6-5|TRBD2|many|TRBJ2-7
CASSPLLAGGHEQYF
TGTGCCAGCAGCCCCCTTCTCGCGGGAGGTCACGAGCAGTACTTC
>TRBV29-1|NA|many|TRBJ2-1
CSVNRDGGSGEQFF
TGCAGCGTGAACCGGGACGGCGGATCGGGGGAGCAGTTCTTC
>TRBV7-2|NA|many|TRBJ1-2
CASSLDRGRAYGYTF
TGTGCCAGCAGCTTAGATCGAGGCAGGGCCTATGGCTACACCTTC
>TRBV5-1|NA|NA|TRBJ2-1
CASSLGSYNEQFF
TGCGCCAGCAGCTTGGGTAGCTACAATGAGCAGTTCTTC
>TRBV7-2|NA|NA|TRBJ2-3
CASSFLGPDTQYF
TGTGCCAGCAGCTTCCTAGGTCCAGATACGCAGTATTTT